This T cell receptor (beta chain) emerged from a study of cytomegalovirus exposure and HLA in healthy donors. This PCR relied on a set of 60 Vbeta primers and 13 Jbeta primers. The protocol was immunoSEQ multiplex PCR, while the TCRdb copy is restricted to in-frame clones and leaves out a portion. The sample contains approximately 100,000 clones, roughly nine tenths of which appear only once. Germline V lookup: CDR1 SQVTM, CDR2 ANQGSEA. The CDR3 consists of 11 residues. V was trimmed by 3 bases and J by 10 bases, leaving 12 bases between them. The sequence came from a man younger than 40 in good health and CMV-seropositive. The chain recombines TRBV29-1 with TRBJ2-5; possible D gene TRBD1, 5 bases. Sequenced: PBMCs. CDR3 loop: CSVDWGLGQYF. The CDR3 DNA follows: TGCAGCGTTGACTGGGGCCTGGGCCAGTACTTC.